This T cell receptor beta chain was captured by sequencing in a study of blood T cell repertoires in COVID-19. About the study: Both acute and convalescent COVID-19 samples were obtained from the United States, Italy and Spain.

Germline V gives CDR1 MNHNS, CDR2 SASEGT. There are 15 residues in the CDR3. V gave up 5 bases and J gave up 0 bases, with 14 bases separating them. In the original processing: Estimates of nucleated cell counts were drawn from the amplification of reference gene primers. Clones were sequenced by immunoSEQ multiplex PCR, and TCRdb holds only the in-frame ones, with some missing. D and trimming were read from the DNA, whereas the V and J calls and clone size are those reported in that table. In the table there are around 280,000 clones, nearly 90% of which are singletons. The rearrangement links TRBV6-1 to TRBJ2-7; D is unclear. The TCR comes from a woman in her late teens or twenties with acute COVID-19. Sequenced material: PBMCs or T cells enriched from blood (not recorded which). The CDR3 sequence: CASSSAATGSYEQYF. In nucleotides, the CDR3 is TGTGCCAGCAGTTCCGCGGCTACCGGCTCCTACGAGCAGTACTTC.